These T cell receptor beta chains were read from a single sample in a study of Graves' ophthalmopathy and Graves' hyperthyroidism. TCRdb itself ran the multiplex PCR reads through MiXCR, one entry per CDR3 protein. Counted here are under 250,000 distinct CDR3 sequences, roughly 21% occurring once; the ten biggest clones make up roughly 40%. Source material: peripheral blood. These receptors were collected from a woman in her forties or fifties with Graves' ophthalmopathy. Each CDR3 is given with its conserved first and last residue. The D gene is left open where the match is weak. Clone sizes are given selectively: once, few, many, or a class where the clone is expanded.

d_call	j_call	clone_size	v_call	cdr3_nt	cdr3_aa
TRBD1	TRBJ2-7	few	TRBV11-1	TGTGCCAGCAGCTCCCCCGGGACAGGGGGATTCGAGCAGTACTTC	CASSSPGTGGFEQYF
NA	TRBJ1-6	once	TRBV12-3/TRBV12-4	TGTGCCAGCAGGCCGCAGGGTTATGCACCCCTCCACTTT	CASRPQGYAPLHF
NA	TRBJ2-7	NA	TRBV12-3/TRBV12-4	TGTGCCAGCTCCGCATGGCAGGGAAGAGACGAGCAGTACTTC	CASSAWQGRDEQYF
NA	TRBJ1-5	many	TRBV25-1	TGTGCCAGCAGTGAATTTGGGGGTTTGCAGCCCCAGCATTTT	CASSEFGGLQPQHF
NA	TRBJ1-5	many	TRBV6-1	TGTGCCAGCGTAGGGGCAGGGCCCAATCAGCCCCAGCATTTT	CASVGAGPNQPQHF
NA	TRBJ1-1	many	TRBV27	TGTGCCAGCTTCAGGAGTCGTGGCACTGAAGCTTTCTTT	CASFRSRGTEAFF
NA	TRBJ2-7	many	TRBV7-3	TGTGCCAGCAGCTTAACGTCGTTACGGGAGCAGTACTTC	CASSLTSLREQYF
NA	TRBJ1-1	few	TRBV5-1	TGCGCCAGCAGCCTTCGGAATATTAGGAACACTGAAGCTTTCTTT	CASSLRNIRNTEAFF
NA	TRBJ2-7	many	TRBV4-1	TGCGCCAGCAGCCAAATCTTACAGGACTTCCCACGGGAGCAGTACTTC	CASSQILQDFPREQYF
NA	TRBJ2-7	NA	TRBV28	TGTGCCAGCAGTCCCACAGGTGGGGGTTACGAGCAGTACTTC	CASSPTGGGYEQYF
NA	TRBJ2-7	NA	TRBV11-2	TGTGCCAGCAGCTTAGATCCCCCAGGGACCAACGAGCAGTACTTC	CASSLDPPGTNEQYF
NA	TRBJ2-7	many	TRBV3-1	TGTGCCAGCAGCCAAGGACTTTACGAGCAGTACTTC	CASSQGLYEQYF
TRBD2	TRBJ2-7	NA	TRBV11-2	TGTGCCAGCAGGGGCACCGGGACTAGCGGGTTCTACGAGCAGTACTTC	CASRGTGTSGFYEQYF
NA	TRBJ1-2	NA	TRBV6-1	TGTGCCAGCAGTGAAAACCCGACGGCCTATGGCTACACCTTC	CASSENPTAYGYTF
TRBD1	TRBJ1-2	NA	TRBV5-1	TGCGCCAGCAGCTTGGCGGCAGGGGGCGGCTACACCTTC	CASSLAAGGGYTF
TRBD2	TRBJ2-4	many	TRBV12-3/TRBV12-4	TGTGCCAGCACCCGGGGAGGGGCTCCAAACATTCAGTACTTC	CASTRGGAPNIQYF
TRBD1	TRBJ1-6	many	TRBV30	TGTGCCTGGGGGACAGGCGATGGGTCACCCCTCCACTTT	CAWGTGDGSPLHF
TRBD1	TRBJ2-5	many	TRBV27	TGTGCCAGCAGTTTGGGGGCCGGGACAGCCGTCCAAGAGACCCAGTACTTC	CASSLGAGTAVQETQYF
TRBD2	TRBJ2-5	many	TRBV30	TGTGCCTGGAATAGCGGGCTACAAGAGACCCAGTACTTC	CAWNSGLQETQYF
NA	TRBJ2-7	many	TRBV20-1	TGCAGTGCTACCTACCTGACAGAATACGAGCAGTACTTC	CSATYLTEYEQYF
NA	TRBJ2-7	many	TRBV10-2	TGCGCCAGCACACCCCCGGGGGAATCCTACGAGCAGTACTTC	CASTPPGESYEQYF
NA	TRBJ1-6	NA	TRBV3-1	TGTGCCAGCACTCTGACCCTAACTGGAAATTCACCCCTCCACTTT	CASTLTLTGNSPLHF
TRBD1	TRBJ2-3	many	TRBV12-3/TRBV12-4	TGTGCCAGCAGTTTGGGAGACAGGGACAGATATACGCAGTATTTT	CASSLGDRDRYTQYF
NA	TRBJ2-6	NA	TRBV7-2	TGTGCCAGCAGCTGGGGGGCTCGGGCCAACGTCCTGACTTTC	CASSWGARANVLTF
TRBD2	TRBJ2-7	many	TRBV12-3/TRBV12-4	TGTGCCAGCAGTTTGTCTAGCGGGTCAGAGCAGTACTTC	CASSLSSGSEQYF
TRBD2	TRBJ2-5	many	TRBV5-5	TGTGCCAGCAGCGAAAGACTGACTAGCAGACAAGAGACCCAGTACTTC	CASSERLTSRQETQYF
TRBD1	TRBJ1-1	many	TRBV6-4	TGTGCCAGCAGTCTGACAGGGGACGGTGAAGCTTTCTTT	CASSLTGDGEAFF
NA	TRBJ2-7	many	TRBV19	TGTGCCAGTAGTACGATACAGGGCTACGAGCAGTACTTC	CASSTIQGYEQYF
TRBD1	TRBJ2-7	many	TRBV12-3/TRBV12-4	TGTGCCAGCACTTCCTCAGGGACAGTGGTTTCCGAGCAGTACTTC	CASTSSGTVVSEQYF
TRBD2	TRBJ2-7	NA	TRBV3-1	TGTGCCAGCAGCCAATTAGGAAAGCGGGGCGCCGACGAGCAGTACTTC	CASSQLGKRGADEQYF
NA	TRBJ2-5	few	TRBV24-1	TGTGCCACCAGCAACCCCCGGGATAAAAAAGAGACCCAGTACTTC	CATSNPRDKKETQYF
TRBD2	TRBJ2-7	many	TRBV6-5	TGTGCCAGCAGTTCTAGGACTAGCGGGAGTACCGAGCAGTACTTC	CASSSRTSGSTEQYF
NA	TRBJ2-7	once	TRBV6-1	TGTGCCAGCATCGAAGGAATGGCAGGTCCCTACGAGCAGTACTTC	CASIEGMAGPYEQYF
NA	TRBJ2-3	NA	TRBV5-1	TGCGCCAGCAGCTTGGCCGGAGATGGTAGACGGGCAGATACGCAGTATTTT	CASSLAGDGRRADTQYF
TRBD2	TRBJ2-7	many	TRBV19	TGTGCCAGTAGTACTACCGGGACTAGCGGGAACTACGAGCAGTACTTC	CASSTTGTSGNYEQYF
TRBD1	TRBJ2-7	many	TRBV10-3	TGTGCCATCAGCCCGGGACAGAGCCCTTACGAGCAGTACTTC	CAISPGQSPYEQYF
TRBD1	TRBJ1-2	many	TRBV27	TGTGCCAGCAGTTTTAGGACAGGGAATGGAGGCTACACCTTC	CASSFRTGNGGYTF
NA	TRBJ2-7	NA	TRBV7-2	TGTGCCAGCAGCCCCGGGATAGGTGGGTTGGGGCAGTACTTC	CASSPGIGGLGQYF
TRBD2	TRBJ2-7	NA	TRBV27	TGTGCCAGCATGATATCGGGTAGCGGGAGATCCTCCTACGAGCAGTACTTC	CASMISGSGRSSYEQYF
TRBD2	TRBJ2-1	few	TRBV14	TGTGCCAGCAGTCTCCTAGCGGGCCCTTGGAATGAGCAGTTCTTC	CASSLLAGPWNEQFF
NA	TRBJ1-5	many	TRBV6-1	TGTGCCAGCGGGGAGGGACTCAGCAATCAGCCCCAGCATTTT	CASGEGLSNQPQHF
NA	TRBJ1-1	few	TRBV3-1	TGTGCCAGCAGCCAATATGGGGGGGGAGATGAAGCTTTCTTT	CASSQYGGGDEAFF
NA	TRBJ2-7	few	TRBV20-1	TGCAGTGCTAGAGATTTGGCTAGTAGGTCTGGCGAGCAGTACTTC	CSARDLASRSGEQYF
NA	TRBJ1-1	NA	TRBV5-1	TGCGCCAGCAAGGCACGGCTGAACACTGAAGCTTTCTTT	CASKARLNTEAFF
NA	TRBJ2-5	many	TRBV12-3/TRBV12-4	TGTGCCAGCAGTTACAGGGAGGTGGAGACCCAGTACTTC	CASSYREVETQYF
NA	TRBJ2-5	few	TRBV12-3/TRBV12-4	TGTGCCAGCAGTTTATCGGGCCGGGAGACCCAGTACTTC	CASSLSGRETQYF
NA	TRBJ1-1	NA	TRBV30	TGTGCCCACCAGCGGAATAGGGGCACTGAAGCTTTCTTT	CAHQRNRGTEAFF
TRBD1	TRBJ1-1	few	TRBV3-1	TGTGCCAGCAGCCAACCCCACAGGGGGGGAACTGAAGCTTTCTTT	CASSQPHRGGTEAFF
NA	TRBJ1-5	many	TRBV6-1	TGTGCCAGCAAATTAGATCCGGATCAGCCCCAGCATTTT	CASKLDPDQPQHF